A single sample gave rise to the 19 T cell receptor beta chains below, sequenced in a study of T cell responses to AZD1222 COVID-19 vaccine. The repertoire was sequenced with immunoSEQ multiplex PCR; TCRdb's copy has only in-frame clones and lacks some. The data hold approximately 140,000 clones, with about 87% observed a single time. Specimen: peripheral blood, collected on day 0 of AZD1222 vaccination. The receptors derive from an adult in good health.

The rearrangement uses TRBV2 and TRBJ2-7, with D tentatively TRBD2 (6 bases). The CDR3 runs 13 residues. Trimming cost V 11 bases and J 5 bases, with 19 bases left between them. CDR1 and CDR2 from the germline V gene are SNHLY and FYNNEI. Written as DNA, the CDR3 is TGTGCCTCCAATGGGGGGAGGATCAACGAGCAGTACTTC. It translates to CASNGGRINEQYF.

The V call is TRBV6-1, the J call TRBJ2-2, with 9 bases identical to TRBD2. V trimming: 0 bases; J trimming: 14 bases; junction bases outside the gene matches: 10. The CDR3 contains 15 residues. Germline CDR1 MNHNS, CDR2 SASEGT. CDR3 nucleotide sequence: TGTGCCAGCAGTGAAGCCCATCGGGCGGGAGGGCCACTGTTTTTT. It yields the protein CASSEAHRAGGPLFF.

V and J are TRBV5-6 and TRBJ2-1; 12 bases match TRBD2. CDR3 length equals 17 residues. CDR1 and CDR2 from the germline V gene are SGHDT and YYEEEE. V shed 0 bases, J shed 3 bases, and the junction held 4 bases outside the gene matches. This CDR3 is CASSLGLAGEGYNEQFF. CDR3 DNA: TGTGCCAGCAGCTTGGGACTAGCGGGAGAAGGCTACAATGAGCAGTTCTTC.

This clone was counted once. V usage is TRBV7-9 and J usage is TRBJ2-1; D not certain. CDR3 length equals 15 residues. The germline V and J ends were trimmed by 5 bases and 5 bases, with 16 bases remaining between them. The germline CDR1 and CDR2 sequences are SEHNR and FQNEAQ (reference sequence). The DNA of the CDR3 is TGTGCCAGCAGCACTCACCGTGGGCCGGACAATGAGCAGTTCTTC. It yields the protein CASSTHRGPDNEQFF.

V and J are TRBV29-1 and TRBJ2-7; D perhaps matches TRBD2 (6 bases). The V gene's germline CDR1 is SQVTM and CDR2 ANQGSEA. This CDR3 spans 16 amino acids. V was shortened by 5 bases and J by 3 bases, with 23 bases between the two germline ends. The CDR3 loop reads CSVSGTPDLRYYEQYF. The CDR3 DNA follows: TGCAGCGTTTCAGGGACTCCAGATCTGAGGTACTACGAGCAGTACTTC.

The V call is TRBV6-4, the J call TRBJ1-2; D is undetermined. V was clipped by 4 bases and J by 0 bases, with 12 bases between them. Germline assignment: CDR1 MRHNA and CDR2 SNTAGT. The CDR3 runs 15 residues. The CDR3 DNA reads as TGTGCCAGCAGTGTAGAGGCCAGAACTAACTATGGCTACACCTTC. This codes for CASSVEARTNYGYTF.

The rearrangement joins TRBV5-1 to TRBJ2-7; 11 bases agree with TRBD2. Germline CDR1 SGHRS, CDR2 YFSETQ. The CDR3 is 18 residues long. V lost 3 bases to trimming and J lost 0 bases; unmatched junction nucleotides: 11. Here the CDR3 reads CASSSPGTSGRSSYEQYF. The DNA for the CDR3 is TGCGCCAGCAGCTCACCCGGGACTAGCGGAAGGAGCTCCTACGAGCAGTACTTC.

The CDR3 sequence: CASTPGGTGELFF. The CDR3 nucleotides read TGTGCCAGCACGCCCGGGGGGACCGGGGAGCTGTTTTTT. The rearrangement links TRBV12-3 or TRBV12-4 to TRBJ2-2; 7 bases align to TRBD2. This CDR3 has 13 residues. V lost 7 bases to trimming and J lost 5 bases; unmatched junction nucleotides: 4.

J is TRBJ1-4 and V is TRBV5-6; 7 bases fit TRBD1. The CDR3 sequence is 15 residues long. The ends lost 1 base at V and 8 bases at J; junction bases unmatched: 8. The V gene's germline CDR1 is SGHDT and CDR2 YYEEEE. The CDR3 DNA is TGTGCCAGCAGCTTGATTAGGGGGCTCGGGGAAAAACTGTTTTTT. The encoded protein is CASSLIRGLGEKLFF.

The chain is built from TRBV30 and TRBJ2-2, with 7 bases lining up with TRBD2. This CDR3 is built from 14 residues. The V segment lost 1 base and the J segment 3 bases; nucleotides outside the gene matches: 2. The germline V gene has CDR1 GTSNPN and CDR2 SVGIG (reference sequence). This CDR3 reads CAWSGSGYTGELFF. The CDR3 region has the DNA TGTGCCTGGAGTGGTAGCGGGTACACCGGGGAGCTGTTTTTT.

This chain connects TRBV11-2 to TRBJ2-1; D is uncertain. Germline CDR1 SGHAT, CDR2 FQNNGV. V was clipped by 1 base and J by 2 bases, with 9 bases between them. This CDR3 region has 15 residues. CDR3 sequence reads: CASSLALSPYNEQFF. The CDR3 DNA sequence: TGTGCCAGCAGCTTAGCGTTGTCACCCTACAATGAGCAGTTCTTC.

A single count supports this clone. This CDR3 is CASSYSGRGNEQFF. For the CDR3, the DNA is TGTGCCAGCAGTTATAGCGGGAGGGGGAATGAGCAGTTCTTC. The V and J genes are TRBV6-5 and TRBJ2-1, with TRBD2 identical over 11 bases. The CDR3 sequence is 14 residues long. V shed 3 bases, J shed 7 bases, and the junction held 2 bases outside the gene matches. Germline V CDR1 and CDR2: MNHEY, SVGAGI.

The chain carries TRBV19 and TRBJ2-2; D is unresolved. Trimming took off 4 bases at V and 4 bases at J, with 13 bases between the two ends. Germline CDR1 LNHDA, CDR2 SQIVND (reference sequence). This CDR3 region has 15 residues. The CDR3: CASSTLQVSTGELFF. CDR3 nucleotides: TGTGCCAGTAGTACCTTGCAGGTATCCACCGGGGAGCTGTTTTTT. Supplemented by reference TRBV19 and TRBJ2-2, the full variable domain reads DGGITQSPKYLFRKEGQNVTLSCEQNLNHDAMYWYRQDPGQGLRLIYYSQIVNDFQKGDIAEGYSVSREKKESFPLTVTSAQKNPTAFYLCASSTLQVSTGELFFGEGSRLTVL.

The genes are TRBV5-1 and TRBJ2-1; a weak D match, TRBD2 (5 bases). Trimming removed 4 bases from V and 1 base from J, with 12 bases in between. The CDR3 runs to 15 residues. Looked up from germline, CDR1 is SGHRS and CDR2 is YFSETQ. In DNA form, the CDR3 reads TGCGCCAGCAGCGAGGCTCGGGATTCCTACAATGAGCAGTTCTTC. Translation: CASSEARDSYNEQFF.

The V gene is TRBV15, the J gene TRBJ2-2; 8 bases line up with TRBD1. The junction had 8 bases not matched to a gene; V was cut back by 3 bases and J by 5 bases. In germline, CDR1 is LNHNV, CDR2 YYDKDF (reference sequence). The CDR3 extends over 16 amino acids. The CDR3 sequence is CATSRHQGAQTGELFF. CDR3 DNA sequence: TGTGCCACCAGCAGGCATCAGGGGGCGCAAACCGGGGAGCTGTTTTTT.

As for this clone: Distinct nucleotide sequences in the sample also encode this CDR3. The CDR3 DNA sequence: TGTGCCAGCAACTTGCGGCGTGGGGAGCTGTTTTTT. Amino acid sequence: CASNLRRGELFF. J is TRBJ2-2 and V is TRBV11-3, with unresolved D. CDR1 is SGHNT and CDR2 is YENEEA in the germline V gene. The CDR3 covers 12 residues. V lost 7 bases, J lost 8 bases, and 11 bases lay in between.

The V gene is TRBV2, the J gene TRBJ2-2; D not certain. The CDR3 extends over 14 amino acids. CDR1 and CDR2 from the germline V gene are SNHLY and FYNNEI. V was shortened by 2 bases and J by 0 bases, with 4 bases between the two germline ends. The CDR3 loop reads CASSESSNTGELFF. DNA of the CDR3: TGTGCCAGCAGTGAATCTTCGAACACCGGGGAGCTGTTTTTT.

The V gene is TRBV9, the J gene TRBJ1-5; D is unclear. V lost 5 bases to trimming and J lost 7 bases, with 13 bases between them. The CDR3 extends over 13 amino acids. Per the germline V gene, CDR1 is SGDLS and CDR2 is YYNGEE. CDR3 bases: TGTGCCAGCAGTAAAAGTCTGGAGCAGCCCCAGCATTTT. This encodes CASSKSLEQPQHF. Filled out from reference TRBV9 and TRBJ1-5, the complete variable domain reads DSGVTQTPKHLITATGQRVTLRCSPRSGDLSVYWYQQSLDQGLQFLIQYYNGEERAKGNILERFSAQQFPDLHSELNLSSLELGDSALYFCASSKSLEQPQHFGDGTRLSIL.

The chain couples TRBV10-3 to TRBJ2-1; TRBD2 matches at 9 bases. CDR1 and CDR2 from the germline V gene are ENHRY and SYGVKD. Trimming at V came to 1 base and at J to 9 bases, leaving 13 bases not matched to a gene. The CDR3 extends over 17 amino acids. CDR3 nucleotide sequence: TGTGCCATCAGTGAGTATCGGTTAGCGGGAGATTCGGGTGAGCAGTTCTTC. Residues: CAISEYRLAGDSGEQFF.